The next 30 T cell receptor beta chains were all read from a single sample in a study of blood T cell repertoires in COVID-19. TCRdb's copy holds only in-frame clones and misses some; the assay was immunoSEQ multiplex PCR. The table shows over 150,000 clones, with 86% occurring only once. The specimen was peripheral blood. The receptors derive from a man between 65 and 85 years old with active or convalescent COVID-19.

This sequence joins TRBV29-1 and TRBJ2-1; the match to TRBD2 covers 12 bases. V was pared by 7 bases and J by 8 bases, with 9 bases of the junction left unmatched. Germline V gene lookup returns CDR1 SQVTM and CDR2 ANQGSEA. The CDR3 has 14 residues. The CDR3 DNA sequence: TGCAGCGCGATGACTAGCGGGAGAGGCTATGAGCAGTTCTTC. This sequence encodes CSAMTSGRGYEQFF.

This clone was counted only a few times. The chain has TRBV10-3 and TRBJ1-1; the D gene is possibly TRBD1 (6 bases). With 4 bases removed from V and 4 bases from J, the gap between germline ends came to 16 bases. CDR1 is ENHRY, CDR2 SYGVKD, per germline. This CDR3 spans 15 amino acids. In nucleotides, the CDR3 is TGTGCCATCAGTGGAGGGGACATGTCGGCCACTGAAGCTTTCTTT. It translates to CAISGGDMSATEAFF.

The chain combines TRBV5-6 with TRBJ1-6; no definite D call. Per germline, CDR1 SGHDT and CDR2 YYEEEE. The germline V and J ends were trimmed by 1 base and 10 bases, with 12 bases remaining between them. This CDR3 contains 14 residues. This CDR3 reads CASSLRAEESPLHF. CDR3 sequence (DNA): TGTGCCAGCAGCTTGAGAGCAGAGGAGTCACCCCTCCACTTT. Full variable domain (remainder filled in from reference TRBV5-6 and TRBJ1-6): DAGVTQSPTHLIKTRGQQVTLRCSPKSGHDTVSWYQQALGQGPQFIFQYYEEEERQRGNFPDRFSGHQFPNYSSELNVNALLLGDSALYLCASSLRAEESPLHFGNGTRLTVT.

The chain combines TRBV7-3 with TRBJ1-5; the D is unclear. This CDR3 region has 13 residues. Trimming removed 6 bases at V and 7 bases at J, with 13 bases between. From germline, CDR1 is SGHTA and CDR2 FQGTGA. CDR3 sequence: CASSLTGSQPQHF. CDR3 nucleotide sequence: TGTGCCAGCAGTCTGACCGGGAGCCAGCCCCAGCATTTT.

In its sample, this clone was seen once. J is TRBJ1-1 and V is TRBV28, with a tentative D call TRBD1 (5 bases). Trimming removed 2 bases at V and 4 bases at J, with 11 bases between. CDR1 and CDR2 from the germline V gene are MDHEN and SYDVKM. The CDR3 sequence is 14 residues long. CDR3 DNA: TGTGCCAGCAGTTTAGTGGGGCTGCCCACTGAAGCTTTCTTT. Its protein product is CASSLVGLPTEAFF.

This clone was seen repeatedly, ten times or more. The chain joins TRBV7-9 to TRBJ1-5, with D maybe TRBD1 (5 bases). This CDR3 is 15 amino acids long. The V gene lost 1 base and the J gene lost 0 bases, with 7 bases spanning the gap. In germline, CDR1 is SEHNR, CDR2 FQNEAQ (reference sequence). In DNA form, the CDR3 reads TGTGCCAGCAGCTTAGGGGGCTATAGCAATCAGCCCCAGCATTTT. Its protein product is CASSLGGYSNQPQHF.

V is TRBV28 and J is TRBJ2-1, with 7 bases identical to TRBD2. This CDR3 is built from 16 residues. Germline V lookup: CDR1 MDHEN, CDR2 SYDVKM. V trimming: 3 bases; J trimming: 7 bases; junction bases outside the gene matches: 12. CDR3 coding DNA: TGTGCCAGCAGTTTTTCGAGGGCGGGAGTCAGAAATGAGCAGTTCTTC. This encodes CASSFSRAGVRNEQFF.

This chain joins TRBV27 and TRBJ1-1; 7 bases map to TRBD1. The CDR3 is made up of 14 amino acids. Germline V gene data show CDR1 as MNHEY and CDR2 as SMNVEV (reference sequence). Trimming took 6 bases from V and 0 from J; bases not matched to a gene: 4. DNA of the CDR3: TGTGCCAGCAGGCTGAGGGGGCTGAACACTGAAGCTTTCTTT. Translated: CASRLRGLNTEAFF.

This chain uses TRBV18 with TRBJ1-2; D unclear. The germline V and J ends were trimmed by 1 base and 8 bases, with 11 bases remaining between them. Germline V lookup: CDR1 KGHSH, CDR2 LQKENI. The CDR3 sequence is 13 residues long. CDR3 coding DNA: TGTGCCAGCTCACCACAGGAGGCGCGGGGCTACACCTTC. It translates to CASSPQEARGYTF.

The chain uses TRBV6-5 and TRBJ1-5, with TRBD1 matching over 11 bases. From germline, CDR1 is MNHEY and CDR2 SVGAGI. V was pared by 7 bases and J by 3 bases, with 5 bases of the junction left unmatched. CDR3 size: 15 residues. The CDR3 is CASTVDRGHNQPQHF. CDR3 coding DNA: TGTGCCAGCACTGTGGACAGGGGGCACAATCAGCCCCAGCATTTT.

CDR3: CASGLGYNEQFF. DNA for the CDR3: TGTGCCAGTGGACTAGGCTACAATGAGCAGTTCTTC. The V and J genes are TRBV30 and TRBJ2-1; 7 nucleotides agree with TRBD2. This CDR3 contains 12 residues. V lost 8 bases to trimming and J lost 3 bases; unmatched junction nucleotides: 4. Germline values: CDR1 GTSNPN, CDR2 SVGIG (reference sequence).

The CDR3: CATSDQTASTDTQYF. The CDR3 DNA reads as TGTGCCACCAGTGATCAGACAGCTAGCACAGATACGCAGTATTTT. This chain joins TRBV24-1 and TRBJ2-3, with TRBD1 as a possible D gene (5 bases). CDR3 size: 15 residues. Trimming removed 3 bases at V and 0 bases at J, with 9 bases between. Looked up from germline, CDR1 is KGHDR and CDR2 is SFDVKD.

V and J are TRBV7-2 and TRBJ2-7, with a possible D match to TRBD1 (6 bases). Trimming removed 0 bases from V and 3 bases from J, with 12 bases in between. From germline, CDR1 is SGHTA and CDR2 FQGNSA. The CDR3 loop spans 15 amino acids. The CDR3 nucleotides are TGTGCCAGCAGCTTAGCGGGGGCCGGACGCTACGAGCAGTACTTC. Amino acid sequence: CASSLAGAGRYEQYF. Complete variable domain (other parts from reference TRBV7-2 and TRBJ2-7): GAGVSQSPSNKVTEKGKDVELRCDPISGHTALYWYRQSLGQGLEFLIYFQGNSAPDKSGLPSDRFSAERTGGSVSTLTIQRTQQEDSAVYLCASSLAGAGRYEQYFGPGTRLTVT.

The CDR3 is CASSQVNREGELFF. The CDR3 DNA reads TGCGCCAGCAGCCAAGTAAACAGGGAAGGGGAGCTGTTTTTT. This chain joins TRBV4-3 and TRBJ2-2; D may be TRBD1 (6 bases). The CDR3 has 14 residues. V was clipped by 1 base and J by 8 bases, with 11 bases between them. Germline V gives CDR1 LGHNA, CDR2 YSLEER.

V is TRBV7-9 and J is TRBJ1-2; TRBD1 matches at 9 bases. Germline V gene lookup returns CDR1 SEHNR and CDR2 FQNEAQ (reference sequence). CDR3 length: 17 amino acids. The trim removed 1 base at V and 6 bases at J, leaving 12 bases unmatched. The CDR3 DNA is TGTGCCAGCAGCTTAGGGACAGGGGCCGGGAATAAAGATGGCTACACCTTC. It yields the protein CASSLGTGAGNKDGYTF.

This chain joins TRBV18 and TRBJ2-3; D unclear. This CDR3 contains 14 residues. Looked up from germline, CDR1 is KGHSH and CDR2 is LQKENI. Trimming shortened V by 0 bases and J by 5 bases, and 9 bases separated the two germline ends. CDR3 sequence (DNA): TGTGCCAGCTCACCACCGTCAACTCAAGATACGCAGTATTTT. Translation gives CASSPPSTQDTQYF.

As DNA, the CDR3 is TGTGCCAGCCAGGGACAGCTTAATGAAAAACTGTTTTTT. It is translated as CASQGQLNEKLFF. The chain is built from TRBV19 and TRBJ1-4; 7 bases line up with TRBD1. CDR1 is LNHDA, CDR2 SQIVND, per germline (reference sequence). V dropped 9 bases and J dropped 4; count of bases not matched to a gene: 5. The CDR3 has 13 amino acids.

CDR3 loop: CASSSNSGGIQYF. The CDR3, as DNA: TGTGCCAGCAGTTCGAACTCAGGGGGCATTCAGTACTTC. The rearrangement links TRBV7-6 to TRBJ2-4; 7 positions match TRBD1. CDR3 length: 13 residues. Germline V gene sequence: CDR1 SGHVS, CDR2 FNYEAQ. V was clipped by 6 bases and J by 9 bases; unmatched bases: 8.

The chain couples TRBV6-2 or TRBV6-3 to TRBJ1-1, with D perhaps TRBD1 (5 bases). V lost 1 base to trimming and J lost 5 bases, with 20 bases between them. This CDR3 is 17 amino acids long. Per the germline V gene, CDR1 is MNHEY and CDR2 is SVGEGT. The chain's CDR3 is CASSYYSGEGIRTEAFF. The DNA for the CDR3 is TGTGCCAGCAGTTACTACTCGGGGGAGGGGATAAGAACTGAAGCTTTCTTT.

This chain joins TRBV6-5 and TRBJ1-2; D gene ambiguous. V was pared by 8 bases and J by 4 bases, with 20 bases between. The CDR3 length is 15 residues. Germline lookup yields CDR1 MNHEY and CDR2 SVGAGI. The CDR3 nucleotides read TGTGCCAGCCGTAGAGCAGGAAGAAATAGCTATGGCTACACCTTC. It yields the protein CASRRAGRNSYGYTF.

The J gene is TRBJ1-6, the V gene TRBV5-4, with 8 bases aligning to TRBD1. V shed 4 bases and J 6 bases; nucleotides not matched to a gene: 6. The germline V gene has CDR1 SGHNT and CDR2 YYREEE (reference sequence). CDR3 size: 15 residues. CDR3 bases: TGTGCCAGCAGCCCACCGGGACAGGTTAATTCACCCCTCCACTTT. Its translation is CASSPPGQVNSPLHF.

The chain uses TRBV7-9 and TRBJ1-1; D is undetermined. This CDR3 has 15 amino acids. V gave up 6 bases and J gave up 1 base, with 15 bases separating them. Germline V lookup: CDR1 SEHNR, CDR2 FQNEAQ (reference sequence). The CDR3 nucleotides read TGTGCCAGCAGGGAGCGGGTGGCAGGGAACACTGAAGCTTTCTTT. Its protein product is CASRERVAGNTEAFF.

V usage is TRBV18 and J usage is TRBJ1-3; the D is unclear. Germline V lookup: CDR1 KGHSH, CDR2 LQKENI. V lost 5 bases to trimming and J lost 0 bases, with 11 bases between them. There are 15 residues in the CDR3. This CDR3 reads CASSWVQASGNTIYF. The CDR3 region has the DNA TGTGCCAGCTCATGGGTCCAGGCCTCTGGAAACACCATATATTTT. The variable domain in full, with the rest retrieved from reference TRBV18 and TRBJ1-3, is NAGVMQNPRHLVRRRGQEARLRCSPMKGHSHVYWYRQLPEEGLKFMVYLQKENIIDESGMPKERFSAEFPKEGPSILRIQQVVRGDSAAYFCASSWVQASGNTIYFGEGSWLTVV.

This sequence joins TRBV7-9 and TRBJ1-1; D uncertain. The CDR3 spans 15 residues. CDR1 is SEHNR and CDR2 is FQNEAQ in the germline V gene (reference sequence). The ends were cut back, 3 bases at V and 0 bases at J, with 11 bases in the middle. CDR3 in amino acids: CASSLRDGLNTEAFF. The DNA for the CDR3 is TGTGCCAGCAGCTTGAGGGATGGTCTGAACACTGAAGCTTTCTTT.

V gene TRBV19 combines with J gene TRBJ1-2, with D possibly being TRBD1 (6 bases). Looked up from germline, CDR1 is LNHDA and CDR2 is SQIVND (reference sequence). V lost 4 bases, J lost 4 bases, and 10 bases lay in between. The CDR3 is made up of 13 amino acids. Here the CDR3 reads CASSNRAPYGYTF. The CDR3 DNA reads TGTGCCAGTAGTAACAGGGCACCCTATGGCTACACCTTC.

This clone appeared once. The gene calls are TRBV28 and TRBJ2-1; 7 bases align to TRBD2. Germline V gene lookup returns CDR1 MDHEN and CDR2 SYDVKM. The CDR3 contains 14 residues. The J segment lost 6 bases and the V segment lost 5 bases, leaving 7 bases of the junction unmatched. CDR3: CASSPPGGFNEQFF. In DNA, the CDR3 is TGTGCCAGCAGTCCACCGGGAGGCTTCAATGAGCAGTTCTTC.

Points on this clone: The identical CDR3 is also encoded by other nucleotide sequences in the sample. The chain couples TRBV5-1 to TRBJ1-2, with D possibly matching TRBD1 (6 bases). V shed 4 bases and J shed 2 bases, with 9 bases lying between them. The CDR3 loop spans 13 amino acids. Germline CDR1 is SGHRS and CDR2 is YFSETQ. In DNA, the CDR3 is TGCGCCAGCAGCCCAGGACAGAACTATGGCTACACCTTC. It yields the protein CASSPGQNYGYTF. Variable domain in full (rest from reference TRBV5-1 and TRBJ1-2): KAGVTQTPRYLIKTRGQQVTLSCSPISGHRSVSWYQQTPGQGLQFLFEYFSETQRNKGNFPGRFSGRQFSNSRSEMNVSTLELGDSALYLCASSPGQNYGYTFGSGTRLTVV.

This chain uses TRBV7-2 with TRBJ2-1; 10 nucleotides match TRBD2. The CDR3 consists of 15 residues. Germline lookup yields CDR1 SGHTA and CDR2 FQGNSA. The V gene end was trimmed by 5 bases and the J gene end by 9 bases; junction bases not matched to a gene: 10. DNA of the CDR3: TGTGCCAGCAGCCCAGGACTAGCGGCGGCAGGTGAGCAGTTCTTC. It specifies CASSPGLAAAGEQFF. Drawing the rest from reference TRBV7-2 and TRBJ2-1, the complete variable domain is GAGVSQSPSNKVTEKGKDVELRCDPISGHTALYWYRQSLGQGLEFLIYFQGNSAPDKSGLPSDRFSAERTGGSVSTLTIQRTQQEDSAVYLCASSPGLAAAGEQFFGPGTRLTVL.

The V call is TRBV1, the J call TRBJ1-5; the table's D call, TRBD1, was not checked against the DNA. TRBV1 is termed a pseudogene. The CDR3 is 14 residues long. The CDR3 spells CTSSPGDGNQPQHF. Here the CDR3 DNA reads TGCACCAGCAGTCCAGGGGACGGCAATCAGCCCCAGCATTTT.

This chain connects TRBV6-2 or TRBV6-3 to TRBJ2-1, with TRBD2 matching 9 bases. Trimming cost V 4 bases and J 0 bases; bases outside gene matches: 1. The germline CDR1 and CDR2 sequences are MNHEY and SVGEGT. The CDR3 spans 15 residues. CDR3 amino acids: CASSFSGSSYNEQFF. The CDR3 DNA follows: TGTGCCAGCAGTTTTAGCGGGAGCTCCTACAATGAGCAGTTCTTC.